This T cell receptor beta chain was sequenced during a study of shared clonotypes between healthy human individuals. General study points: Sequencing of the sorted subsets was shown by rarefaction to be incomplete despite large depth. Clonotypes shared by all four sorted-subset donors had higher generation probabilities than non-shared clonotypes. It was only blood that was sampled, and tissue repertoires likely differ.

This clone was seen a single time. No antigen is known for it. Sequencing was performed with immunoSEQ multiplex PCR; in TCRdb, only in-frame clones are kept and a portion is missing. The sample lists approximately 500,000 clones, 90% to 96% occurring once. The CDR3 runs 15 residues. V lost 4 bases, J lost 0 bases, and 13 bases lay in between. The germline gives CDR1 SGHRS, CDR2 YFSETQ. The sequence was obtained from a woman aged 25 to 39 in good health. The sequenced sample was naive CD4+ T cells sorted from blood. Documented subset: CD45RA+ positively selected. V is TRBV5-1 and J is TRBJ1-1; D is ambiguous. CDR3 residues: CASSQMSAMNTEAFF. The CDR3 DNA sequence: TGCGCCAGCAGCCAAATGTCGGCTATGAACACTGAAGCTTTCTTT. The full variable domain, with the rest looked up from reference TRBV5-1 and TRBJ1-1, is KAGVTQTPRYLIKTRGQQVTLSCSPISGHRSVSWYQQTPGQGLQFLFEYFSETQRNKGNFPGRFSGRQFSNSRSEMNVSTLELGDSALYLCASSQMSAMNTEAFFGQGTRLTVV.